The 25 T cell receptor beta chains reported below all come from one sample, sequenced in a study of blood T cell repertoires in COVID-19. Sequenced by immunoSEQ multiplex PCR; TCRdb stores in-frame clones only, minus some. The sample has around 60,000 clones; around 87% are singletons. Sequencing input: peripheral blood. These receptors were collected from a man between 60 and 70 years old with active COVID-19.

This sequence joins TRBV2 and TRBJ1-1; D is uncertain. Germline V gene lookup returns CDR1 SNHLY and CDR2 FYNNEI. Trimming cost V 8 bases and J 6 bases, with 13 bases left between them. The CDR3 is 12 amino acids. In DNA, the CDR3 is TGTGCCAGCTCGGGAGGCTTTGCTGAAGCTTTCTTT. Protein sequence: CASSGGFAEAFF.

The V and J genes are TRBV7-3 and TRBJ1-1; TRBD1 matches 7 bases. J was trimmed by 8 bases and V by 5 bases; bases with no gene match: 8. CDR3 size: 13 residues. CDR1 is SGHTA and CDR2 is FQGTGA in the germline V gene. The CDR3 sequence: CASSPAPGQEAFF. The CDR3 DNA is TGTGCCAGCAGCCCGGCGCCGGGACAGGAAGCTTTCTTT.

In DNA form, the CDR3 reads TGTGCCAGCGCACTCCACGGCTCTGGGGCCAACGTCCTGACTTTC. Amino acids: CASALHGSGANVLTF. This chain uses TRBV3-1 (or the pseudogene TRBV3-2) with TRBJ2-6; D call uncertain. The V gene's germline CDR1 is LGHDT and CDR2 YNNKEL (reference sequence). V lost 8 bases to trimming and J lost 0 bases, with 11 bases between them. CDR3 length: 15 residues.

This chain joins TRBV28 and TRBJ2-7; D may be TRBD2 (5 bases). Germline V gives CDR1 MDHEN, CDR2 SYDVKM. The CDR3 is 11 amino acids. The germline V and J ends were trimmed by 2 bases and 11 bases, with 10 bases remaining between them. Written as DNA, the CDR3 is TGTGCCAGCAGTTTACGGCTGGAGGAGTACTTC. This encodes CASSLRLEEYF.

This clone was recorded a few times. This chain joins TRBV5-4 and TRBJ1-4; a possible D gene is TRBD1 (6 bases). This CDR3 region has 15 residues. The V end lost 0 bases, the J end lost 5 bases, and 11 bases lay between the germline ends. Looked up from germline, CDR1 is SGHNT and CDR2 is YYREEE (reference sequence). CDR3 coding DNA: TGTGCCAGCAGCTTGGGCCTACAGGGAAATGAAAAACTGTTTTTT. Encoded protein: CASSLGLQGNEKLFF.

The V and J genes are TRBV5-5 and TRBJ1-4; TRBD1 aligns across 10 bases. V trimming: 4 bases; J trimming: 8 bases; junction bases outside the gene matches: 11. The CDR3 extends over 16 amino acids. Germline assignment: CDR1 SGHKS and CDR2 YYEKEE (reference sequence). The CDR3 is CASSPPSTGGREKLFF. CDR3 sequence (DNA): TGTGCCAGCAGCCCCCCCTCGACAGGGGGCCGGGAAAAACTGTTTTTT.

The chain employs TRBV7-6 and TRBJ2-2, with D tentatively TRBD1 (5 bases). The V and J ends lost 6 bases and 6 bases respectively, with 17 bases between them. CDR3 length: 15 residues. Germline CDR1 and CDR2: SGHVS and FNYEAQ. The CDR3 region has the DNA TGTGCCAGCAGTTCAGGGTTGGCGAAGTCCGGGGAGCTGTTTTTT. Protein sequence: CASSSGLAKSGELFF.

The CDR3 sequence is CASSRSRGGYTF. The CDR3 DNA reads TGTGCCAGCAGCCGGTCGCGGGGTGGCTACACCTTC. The genes are TRBV28 and TRBJ1-2; no reliable D call. CDR1 MDHEN and CDR2 SYDVKM come from the germline V gene. The CDR3 has 12 residues. The V end lost 6 bases, the J end lost 7 bases, and 12 bases lay between the germline ends.

The chain couples TRBV6-5 to TRBJ2-7, with D perhaps TRBD2 (5 bases). With 7 bases removed from V and 2 bases from J, the gap between germline ends came to 15 bases. Germline V lookup: CDR1 MNHEY, CDR2 SVGAGI. This CDR3 is built from 14 residues. DNA of the CDR3: TGTGCCAGCAAACTTGTAACCGGGGCCTACGAGCAGTACTTC. It codes for CASKLVTGAYEQYF.

The chain employs TRBV6-5 and TRBJ1-2; 11 bases line up with TRBD1. The germline CDR1 and CDR2 sequences are MNHEY and SVGAGI. The CDR3 sequence is 16 residues long. J was trimmed by 5 bases and V by 4 bases; bases with no gene match: 9. The CDR3 loop reads CASSWDGTGGSYGYTF. The CDR3 nucleotides are TGTGCCAGCAGTTGGGACGGGACAGGGGGTTCATATGGCTACACCTTC.

The V call is TRBV9, the J call TRBJ2-7; D is ambiguous. This CDR3 spans 14 amino acids. V was cut by 0 bases and J by 2 bases, with 9 bases left in between. The germline V gene has CDR1 SGDLS and CDR2 YYNGEE. The CDR3 spells CASSVAQDPYEQYF. The CDR3 DNA sequence: TGTGCCAGCAGCGTAGCCCAGGATCCCTACGAGCAGTACTTC.

The chain combines TRBV7-2 with TRBJ2-2; possibly TRBD2 for D (6 bases). Germline CDR1 and CDR2: SGHTA and FQGNSA. The CDR3 is 15 amino acids. Trimming stripped 5 bases from V and 3 bases from J, with 13 bases between. As DNA, the CDR3 is TGTGCCAGCAGCGGCGGGACCATAGACACCGGGGAGCTGTTTTTT. Translated: CASSGGTIDTGELFF.

The CDR3 reads CASSEDRGQIVRNQPQHF. CDR3 DNA sequence: TGTGCCAGCAGTGAAGACAGGGGGCAGATCGTCCGCAATCAGCCCCAGCATTTT. The gene calls are TRBV2 and TRBJ1-5, with TRBD1 identical over 9 bases. V lost 1 base to trimming and J lost 2 bases; unmatched junction nucleotides: 9. The CDR3 has 18 residues. The germline gives CDR1 SNHLY, CDR2 FYNNEI. Complete variable domain (other parts from reference TRBV2 and TRBJ1-5): EPEVTQTPSHQVTQMGQEVILRCVPISNHLYFYWYRQILGQKVEFLVSFYNNEISEKSEIFDDQFSVERPDGSNFTLKIRSTKLEDSAMYFCASSEDRGQIVRNQPQHFGDGTRLSIL.

The chain employs TRBV7-2 and TRBJ2-1; 9 nucleotides agree with TRBD2. The length of the CDR3 is 15 residues. Germline V CDR1 and CDR2: SGHTA, FQGNSA. Losses at the gene ends were 5 bases for V and 4 bases for J; bases not matched to a gene: 6. DNA for the CDR3: TGTGCCAGCAGCCTTACTAGCGGGCGTTACAATGAGCAGTTCTTC. Translated, it gives CASSLTSGRYNEQFF.

The J gene is TRBJ2-3, the V gene TRBV7-2, with D unresolved. Trimming took off 4 bases at V and 2 bases at J, with 4 bases between the two ends. The CDR3 is 12 residues long. Germline CDR1 SGHTA, CDR2 FQGNSA. This chain's CDR3 is CASSSSTDTQYF. CDR3 nucleotide sequence: TGTGCCAGCAGCTCCTCCACAGATACGCAGTATTTT.

Concerning this clone: One end of the junction fails to match germline, which may point to a read error. The chain uses TRBV28 and TRBJ1-2, with unresolved D. CDR1 and CDR2 from the germline V gene are MDHEN and SYDVKM. This CDR3 has 12 amino acids. CDR3 in DNA: TGTGCCAGCAGTTCCACCCCCCCTAGGCGGAGCTTC. It codes for CASSSTPPRRSF.

This rearrangement joins TRBV2 to TRBJ2-2, with D maybe TRBD1 (6 bases). V shed 10 bases and J shed 8 bases, with 20 bases lying between them. The CDR3 has 14 residues. Germline V CDR1 and CDR2: SNHLY, FYNNEI. CDR3 amino acids: CATLRDKKFGELFF. As DNA, the CDR3 is TGTGCCACCTTACGGGACAAAAAGTTTGGGGAGCTGTTTTTT.

This clone was seen ten or more times. CDR3 in amino acids: CASSEDFHGYTF. The CDR3 DNA is TGTGCCAGCTCCGAGGATTTCCATGGCTACACCTTC. The chain uses TRBV14 and TRBJ1-2; D uncertain. Trimming removed 8 bases at V and 6 bases at J, with 13 bases between. The germline gives CDR1 SGHDN, CDR2 FVKESK. The CDR3 runs 12 residues.

The V gene is TRBV7-2, the J gene TRBJ2-5; the match to TRBD2 covers 14 bases. The J segment lost 5 bases and the V segment lost 4 bases, leaving 6 bases of the junction unmatched. The CDR3 covers 16 residues. CDR1 is SGHTA, CDR2 FQGNSA, per germline. The CDR3 DNA reads as TGTGCCAGCAGCTCGCGACTAGCGGGGGGGCCGGAGACCCAGTACTTC. Its protein product is CASSSRLAGGPETQYF.

Comment on this clone: Distinct nucleotide sequences in the sample also encode this CDR3. V usage is TRBV5-1 and J usage is TRBJ1-1, with 8 bases matching TRBD1. Germline assignment: CDR1 SGHRS and CDR2 YFSETQ. Losses at the gene ends were 4 bases for V and 1 base for J; bases not matched to a gene: 3. CDR3 length: 14 residues. CDR3 nucleotide sequence: TGCGCCAGCAGCCCCGGACAGGGGAACACTGAAGCTTTCTTT. It yields the protein CASSPGQGNTEAFF.

CDR3 protein: CASSLSEATDTQYF. In DNA, the CDR3 is TGCGCCAGCAGCTTGAGTGAGGCCACAGATACGCAGTATTTT. V usage is TRBV5-1 and J usage is TRBJ2-3; no clear D gene. Germline CDR1 reads SGHRS; CDR2 reads YFSETQ. The CDR3 contains 14 residues. V was clipped by 1 base and J by 2 bases, with 8 bases between them. Variable domain in full (rest from reference TRBV5-1 and TRBJ2-3): KAGVTQTPRYLIKTRGQQVTLSCSPISGHRSVSWYQQTPGQGLQFLFEYFSETQRNKGNFPGRFSGRQFSNSRSEMNVSTLELGDSALYLCASSLSEATDTQYFGPGTRLTVL.

This chain joins TRBV2 and TRBJ2-1, with D possibly TRBD1 on 5 matching bases. Germline values: CDR1 SNHLY, CDR2 FYNNEI. Trimming pared 4 bases from V and 5 bases from J, leaving 15 bases between. The CDR3 sequence is 15 residues long. CDR3 region: CASSVEGVAHNEQFF. The CDR3 region has the DNA TGTGCCAGCAGTGTCGAAGGGGTAGCTCACAATGAGCAGTTCTTC.

V and J are TRBV27 and TRBJ2-7, with 10 bases identical to TRBD1. The junction had 5 bases not matched to a gene; V was cut back by 7 bases and J by 2 bases. Germline CDR1 is MNHEY and CDR2 is SMNVEV (reference sequence). This CDR3 spans 14 amino acids. For the CDR3, the DNA is TGTGCCAGCAAACCGGGACAGGGGCCCTACGAGCAGTACTTC. Protein sequence: CASKPGQGPYEQYF.

The CDR3 is CASSVSSTDTQYF. The CDR3 bases are TGTGCCAGCAGTGTTAGTAGCACAGATACGCAGTATTTT. This chain links TRBV6-4 with TRBJ2-3; D uncertain. Between the trimmed V and J ends, which lost 4 bases and 0 bases, there was a span of 5 bases. CDR3 length: 13 residues. Looked up from germline, CDR1 is MRHNA and CDR2 is SNTAGT.

This chain links TRBV5-3 with TRBJ2-7; TRBD2 matches at 7 bases. TRBV5-3 is an ORF, and what it does is uncertain. The CDR3 has 15 amino acids. V lost 3 bases and J lost 3; bases outside the gene matches: 9. The CDR3, as DNA: TGTGCCAGAAGCTATTTATGGGGGAGGGTCTACGAGCAGTACTTC. As protein: CARSYLWGRVYEQYF.